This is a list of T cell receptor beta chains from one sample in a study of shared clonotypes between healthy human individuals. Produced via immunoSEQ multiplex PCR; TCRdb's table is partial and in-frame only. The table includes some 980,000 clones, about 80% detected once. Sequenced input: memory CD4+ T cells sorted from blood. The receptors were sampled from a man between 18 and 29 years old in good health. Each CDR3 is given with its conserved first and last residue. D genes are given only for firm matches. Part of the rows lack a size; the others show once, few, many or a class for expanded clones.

CDR3 DNA: TGTGCCAGCGCCGTGGGGCAGGCCGAAGGAAACACCATATATTTT
CDR3 protein: CASAVGQAEGNTIYF
V gene: TRBV9
clone size: few
J gene: TRBJ1-3
D gene: NA
CDR3 length: 15

CDR3 DNA: TGTGCCAGCAGCGTACAGGGAGGCACTGAAGCTTTCTTT
CDR3 protein: CASSVQGGTEAFF
V gene: TRBV7-2
clone size: NA
J gene: TRBJ1-1
D gene: NA
CDR3 length: 13

CDR3 DNA: TGTGCCAGCAGCCCCAGGGGGCGGGACACTGAAGCTTTCTTT
CDR3 protein: CASSPRGRDTEAFF
V gene: TRBV5-6
clone size: NA
J gene: TRBJ1-1
D gene: TRBD1
CDR3 length: 14

CDR3 DNA: TGCGCCAGCAGCCCGTCGAGGACCTTTTCCAATGAGCAGTTCTTC
CDR3 protein: CASSPSRTFSNEQFF
V gene: TRBV5-1
clone size: NA
J gene: TRBJ2-1
D gene: NA
CDR3 length: 15

CDR3 DNA: TGTGCCAGCAGCACCTCGGGACTAGCGGGGAACATTTTAGCCAAAAACATTCAGTACTTC
CDR3 protein: CASSTSGLAGNILAKNIQYF
V gene: TRBV7-8
clone size: NA
J gene: TRBJ2-4
D gene: TRBD2
CDR3 length: 20

CDR3 DNA: TGTGCCAGCAGCGCCGACCTATACGAGCAGTACTTC
CDR3 protein: CASSADLYEQYF
V gene: TRBV6-1
clone size: once
J gene: TRBJ2-7
D gene: NA
CDR3 length: 12

CDR3 DNA: TGTGCCAGTAGTCTCGACAGGGCGATGAACACTGAAGCTTTCTTT
CDR3 protein: CASSLDRAMNTEAFF
V gene: TRBV19
clone size: NA
J gene: TRBJ1-1
D gene: TRBD1
CDR3 length: 15

CDR3 DNA: TGTGCCAGCAGCTTAGTCGGTTTGGTAGGCGGCTACACCTTC
CDR3 protein: CASSLVGLVGGYTF
V gene: TRBV7-9
clone size: NA
J gene: TRBJ1-2
D gene: NA
CDR3 length: 14

CDR3 DNA: TGCGCCAGCAGCGCTCCCTTTGGAGGGTTGGACACTGAAGCTTTCTTT
CDR3 protein: CASSAPFGGLDTEAFF
V gene: TRBV5-1
clone size: NA
J gene: TRBJ1-1
D gene: NA
CDR3 length: 16

CDR3 DNA: TGCAGCTCAGTGGCAGGACATAATGAGCAGTTCTTC
CDR3 protein: CSSVAGHNEQFF
V gene: TRBV29-1
clone size: NA
J gene: TRBJ2-1
D gene: NA
CDR3 length: 12

CDR3 DNA: TGTGCCAGCAGCTCCCCCGACCGGGGTTGGGAGACCCAGTACTTC
CDR3 protein: CASSSPDRGWETQYF
V gene: TRBV7-9
clone size: NA
J gene: TRBJ2-5
D gene: NA
CDR3 length: 15

CDR3 DNA: TGTGCCACCAGCAGAGATGGACAGGGCAATTCACCCCTCCACTTT
CDR3 protein: CATSRDGQGNSPLHF
V gene: TRBV15
clone size: once
J gene: TRBJ1-6
D gene: TRBD1
CDR3 length: 15

CDR3 DNA: TGTGCCAGTCGTGGTTTCTCTGGGGCCAACGTCCTGACTTTC
CDR3 protein: CASRGFSGANVLTF
V gene: TRBV6-1
clone size: NA
J gene: TRBJ2-6
D gene: NA
CDR3 length: 14

CDR3 DNA: TGTGCCACCCGAAAAGAAAGCAATCAGCCCCAGCATTTT
CDR3 protein: CATRKESNQPQHF
V gene: TRBV2
clone size: NA
J gene: TRBJ1-5
D gene: NA
CDR3 length: 13

CDR3 DNA: TGTGCCATCACCGAAGACAGGAACTATGGCTACACCTTC
CDR3 protein: CAITEDRNYGYTF
V gene: TRBV10-3
clone size: NA
J gene: TRBJ1-2
D gene: NA
CDR3 length: 13

CDR3 DNA: TGTGCCTGGAGTGTGCGGACACAAGAGACCCAGTACTTC
CDR3 protein: CAWSVRTQETQYF
V gene: TRBV30
clone size: NA
J gene: TRBJ2-5
D gene: NA
CDR3 length: 13

CDR3 DNA: TGTGCCAGCAGCCACGGGACGGGGTTCGGCGAGCAGTACTTC
CDR3 protein: CASSHGTGFGEQYF
V gene: TRBV7-2
clone size: few
J gene: TRBJ2-7
D gene: NA
CDR3 length: 14

CDR3 DNA: TGCGCCAGCAGCCCTGGCCCCACCGGGGAGCTGTTTTTT
CDR3 protein: CASSPGPTGELFF
V gene: TRBV5-1
clone size: NA
J gene: TRBJ2-2
D gene: NA
CDR3 length: 13

CDR3 DNA: TGTGCCATCAGTGAGTCGAGGCAGGAACCCTACGAGCAGTACTTC
CDR3 protein: CAISESRQEPYEQYF
V gene: TRBV10-3
clone size: NA
J gene: TRBJ2-7
D gene: NA
CDR3 length: 15

CDR3 DNA: TGTGCCAGCCGGGGACAGGGGGCAGCTCAGCCCCAGCATTTT
CDR3 protein: CASRGQGAAQPQHF
V gene: TRBV2
clone size: NA
J gene: TRBJ1-5
D gene: TRBD1
CDR3 length: 14

CDR3 DNA: TGTGCCAGCACCCCTACGGGCTCCCCAAACCGACAAGAGACCCAGTACTTC
CDR3 protein: CASTPTGSPNRQETQYF
V gene: TRBV7-9
clone size: NA
J gene: TRBJ2-5
D gene: NA
CDR3 length: 17

CDR3 DNA: TGCGCCAGCAGCTTGGTGGGGAACGCTGAAGCTTTCTTT
CDR3 protein: CASSLVGNAEAFF
V gene: TRBV5-1
clone size: NA
J gene: TRBJ1-1
D gene: NA
CDR3 length: 13

CDR3 DNA: TGCGCCAGCAGAAGGCGGGAGAGTAGCGAGCAGTACTTC
CDR3 protein: CASRRRESSEQYF
V gene: TRBV4-3
clone size: NA
J gene: TRBJ2-7
D gene: TRBD2
CDR3 length: 13

CDR3 DNA: TGTGCCAGTAGTCCATCGACAGGGGCTACCGGGGAGCTGTTTTTT
CDR3 protein: CASSPSTGATGELFF
V gene: TRBV19
clone size: NA
J gene: TRBJ2-2
D gene: TRBD1
CDR3 length: 15